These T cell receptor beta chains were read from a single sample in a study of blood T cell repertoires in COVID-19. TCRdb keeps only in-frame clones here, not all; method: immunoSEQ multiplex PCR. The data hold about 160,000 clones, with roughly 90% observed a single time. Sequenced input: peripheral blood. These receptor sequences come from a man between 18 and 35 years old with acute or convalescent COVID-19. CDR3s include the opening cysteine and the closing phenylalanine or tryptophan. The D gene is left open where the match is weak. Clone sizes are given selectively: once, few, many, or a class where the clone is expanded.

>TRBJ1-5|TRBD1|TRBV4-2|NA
CASSHGTGNTDSNQPQHF
TGTGCCAGCAGCCACGGGACAGGGAACACTGATAGCAATCAGCCCCAGCATTTT
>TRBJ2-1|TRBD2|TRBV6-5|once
CASSSGLAKNEQFF
TGTGCCAGCAGTAGCGGACTAGCGAAAAATGAGCAGTTCTTC
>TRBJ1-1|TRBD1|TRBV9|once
CASSARLTGVGTEAFF
TGTGCCAGCAGCGCACGATTGACAGGGGTCGGTACTGAAGCTTTCTTT
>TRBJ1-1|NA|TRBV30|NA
CAWRGEDTEAFF
TGTGCCTGGAGAGGGGAGGACACTGAAGCTTTCTTT
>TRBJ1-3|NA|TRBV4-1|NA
CASSQVDFGNTIYF
TGCGCCAGCAGCCAAGTTGACTTTGGAAACACCATATATTTT
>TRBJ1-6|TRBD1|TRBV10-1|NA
CASSDRSGGSPLHF
TGCGCCAGCAGTGATCGGTCAGGGGGCTCACCCCTCCACTTT
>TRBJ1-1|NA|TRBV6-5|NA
CASALGGSTEAFF
TGTGCCAGCGCCCTCGGGGGAAGCACTGAAGCTTTCTTT
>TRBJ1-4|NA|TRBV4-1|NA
CASSPAPSQGTNEKLFF
TGCGCCAGCAGCCCGGCCCCCTCACAGGGTACTAATGAAAAACTGTTTTTT
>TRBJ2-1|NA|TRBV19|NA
CASSMVLGPNEQFF
TGTGCCAGTAGTATGGTCCTGGGGCCCAATGAGCAGTTCTTC
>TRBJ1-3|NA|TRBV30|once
CAWSFRSGHHSGNTIYF
TGTGCCTGGAGTTTCCGTAGCGGGCACCACTCTGGAAACACCATATATTTT
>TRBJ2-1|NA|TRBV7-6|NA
CASRSGRTEESYNEQFF
TGTGCCAGCAGATCAGGCCGAACTGAAGAGTCCTACAATGAGCAGTTCTTC
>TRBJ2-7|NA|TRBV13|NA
CASSLKGGGHPTGEQYF
TGTGCCAGCAGTTTAAAGGGAGGCGGACACCCGACTGGCGAGCAGTACTTC
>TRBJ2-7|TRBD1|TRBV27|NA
CASRRDRDREQYF
TGTGCCAGCAGACGCGACAGGGACAGGGAGCAGTACTTC
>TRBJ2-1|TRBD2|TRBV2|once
CASSERGTSSYNEQFF
TGTGCCAGCAGCGAAAGGGGGACTAGCTCCTACAATGAGCAGTTCTTC
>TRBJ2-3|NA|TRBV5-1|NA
CASSSGSGSADTQYF
TGCGCCAGCAGCTCCGGATCGGGGTCGGCAGATACGCAGTATTTT
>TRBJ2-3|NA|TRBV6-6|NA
CAAATDSTDTQYF
TGTGCCGCGGCGACAGACTCCACAGATACGCAGTATTTT
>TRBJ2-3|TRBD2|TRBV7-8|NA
CASSFLLGLAESASTDTQYF
TGTGCCAGCAGCTTCCTACTCGGACTAGCGGAAAGTGCTAGCACAGATACGCAGTATTTT
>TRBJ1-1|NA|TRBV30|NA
CAWSVFRGGSEAFF
TGTGCCTGGAGTGTATTTCGTGGGGGCTCTGAAGCTTTCTTT
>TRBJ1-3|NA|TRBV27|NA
CASSPRFSGNTIYF
TGTGCCAGCAGTCCCCGGTTCTCTGGAAACACCATATATTTT
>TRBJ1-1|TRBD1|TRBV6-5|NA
CASSWTGGGDTEAFF
TGTGCCAGCAGTTGGACAGGGGGGGGTGACACTGAAGCTTTCTTT
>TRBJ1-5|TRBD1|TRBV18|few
CASSPDRAQPQHF
TGTGCCAGCTCTCCCGACAGGGCTCAGCCCCAGCATTTT
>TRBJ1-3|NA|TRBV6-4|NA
CASSSSPGNTIYF
TGTGCCAGCAGTTCGTCCCCTGGAAACACCATATATTTT
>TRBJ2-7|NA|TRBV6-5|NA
CASSYRSGPSSYEQYF
TGTGCCAGCAGTTACAGGAGCGGACCAAGCTCCTACGAGCAGTACTTC
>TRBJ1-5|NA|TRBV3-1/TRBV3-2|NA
CASSLNTQPQHF
TGTGCCAGCAGCCTCAACACCCAACCCCAGCATTTT
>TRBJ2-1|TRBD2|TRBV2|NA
CASTLGGLAGYEQFF
TGTGCCAGCACTTTAGGGGGACTAGCGGGGTATGAGCAGTTCTTC
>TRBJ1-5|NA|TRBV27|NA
CASSNRYLGQPQHF
TGTGCCAGCAGTAACAGGTACTTAGGACAGCCCCAGCATTTT
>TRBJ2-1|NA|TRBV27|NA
CASSFAGVRHNEQFF
TGTGCCAGCAGTTTCGCAGGGGTGAGGCACAATGAGCAGTTCTTC
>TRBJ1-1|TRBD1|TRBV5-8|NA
CASSLVLWGQGRWNTEAFF
TGTGCCAGCAGCTTGGTATTATGGGGACAGGGACGTTGGAACACTGAAGCTTTCTTT
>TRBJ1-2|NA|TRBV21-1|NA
CASSPPGGRNYTF
TGTGCCAGCAGCCCCCCGGGGGGAAGGAACTACACCTTC
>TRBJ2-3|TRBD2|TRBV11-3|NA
CASSPRGDSPLDTQYF
TGTGCCAGCAGCCCCCGGGGGGACTCCCCCTTAGATACGCAGTATTTT
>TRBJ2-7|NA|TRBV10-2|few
CASSGLTAPYEQYF
TGCGCCAGCAGTGGTTTAACAGCCCCCTACGAGCAGTACTTC
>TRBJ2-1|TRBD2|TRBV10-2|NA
CASSQLAGSSYNEQFF
TGCGCCAGCAGCCAACTAGCGGGGAGCTCCTACAATGAGCAGTTCTTC
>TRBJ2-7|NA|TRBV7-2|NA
CASSVDSFEQYF
TGTGCCAGCAGCGTGGACAGCTTCGAGCAGTACTTC
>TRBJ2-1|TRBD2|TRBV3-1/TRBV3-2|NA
CASSLRLLAGVNEQFF
TGTGCCAGCAGCCTTAGATTGCTAGCGGGAGTCAATGAGCAGTTCTTC
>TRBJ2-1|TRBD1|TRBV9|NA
CASSVEGQGHNEQFF
TGTGCCAGCAGCGTAGAGGGACAGGGCCACAATGAGCAGTTCTTC
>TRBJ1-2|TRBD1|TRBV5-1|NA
CASSPSGGNYGYTF
TGCGCCAGCAGCCCGTCAGGGGGAAACTATGGCTACACCTTC
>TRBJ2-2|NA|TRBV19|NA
CASSSPGVSTGELFF
TGTGCCAGTAGTAGCCCGGGGGTCAGCACCGGGGAGCTGTTTTTT
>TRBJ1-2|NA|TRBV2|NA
CASSEAQFFYGYTF
TGTGCCAGCAGTGAAGCGCAGTTCTTCTATGGCTACACCTTC
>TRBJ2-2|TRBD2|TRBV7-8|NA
CASSLARVLAGINTGELFF
TGTGCCAGCAGCTTAGCGCGGGTTCTAGCGGGGATTAACACCGGGGAGCTGTTTTTT
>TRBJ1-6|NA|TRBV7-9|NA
CASSPSGQGNSPLHF
TGTGCCAGCAGCCCCTCGGGGCAGGGGAATTCACCCCTCCACTTT
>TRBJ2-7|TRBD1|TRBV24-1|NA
CATSETGDEQYF
TGTGCCACCAGTGAGACAGGGGACGAGCAGTACTTC